This TCR beta chain emerged from a study of glioma-infiltrating T cells. The study's findings and limits: Tissue-blood divergence was below expectation in non-neoplastic patients, above in gliomas. Only very few CDR3 sequences appeared in both tissue and blood.

Using RNA template, CDR3s of TCR alpha and beta were amplified with iRepertoire arm-PCR. Input was about 85-450 ng of tissue mRNA or PBMC total RNA. Each CDR3 protein gets one entry after TCRdb re-called the multiplex PCR reads with MiXCR. Altogether about 2,500 distinct CDR3 sequences are present, 69% being singletons, with the ten largest covering around 27%. Trimming pared 3 bases from V and 7 bases from J, leaving 19 bases between. This CDR3 is 15 amino acids long. CDR1 and CDR2 (germline): DFQATT, SNEGSKA (reference sequence). A word on this clonotype: Its antigen is unknown. The CDR3 ends on some other residue instead of the conserved phenylalanine or tryptophan, so this is likely a read error.

The TCR was taken from a human donor with low-grade glioma or glioblastoma, undergoing nonglioma brain surgery, or in good health (not recorded which). The rearrangement joins TRBV20-1 to TRBJ2-1; D uncertain. The sample consisted of glioma tissue, nonneoplastic brain tissue, or PBMCs (not recorded which). The chain's CDR3 is CSASVPALLGNEQFC. The CDR3 region has the DNA TGCAGTGCTAGCGTGCCAGCGCTGCTCGGGAATGAGCAGTTCTGC.